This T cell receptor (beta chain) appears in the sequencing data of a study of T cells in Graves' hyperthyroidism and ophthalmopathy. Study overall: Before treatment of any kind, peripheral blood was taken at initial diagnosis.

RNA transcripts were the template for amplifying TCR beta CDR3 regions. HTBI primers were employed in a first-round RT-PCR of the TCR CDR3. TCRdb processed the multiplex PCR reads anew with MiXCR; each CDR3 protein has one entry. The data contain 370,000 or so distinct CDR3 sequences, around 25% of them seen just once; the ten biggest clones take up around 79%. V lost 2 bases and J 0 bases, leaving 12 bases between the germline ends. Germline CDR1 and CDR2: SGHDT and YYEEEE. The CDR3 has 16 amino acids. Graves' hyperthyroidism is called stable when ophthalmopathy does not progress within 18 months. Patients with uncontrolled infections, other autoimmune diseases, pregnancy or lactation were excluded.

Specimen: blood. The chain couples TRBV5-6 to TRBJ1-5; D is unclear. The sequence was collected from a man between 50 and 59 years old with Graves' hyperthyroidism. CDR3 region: CASSLRGEPSNQPQHF. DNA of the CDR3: TGTGCCAGCAGCTTACGGGGAGAACCTAGCAATCAGCCCCAGCATTTT.